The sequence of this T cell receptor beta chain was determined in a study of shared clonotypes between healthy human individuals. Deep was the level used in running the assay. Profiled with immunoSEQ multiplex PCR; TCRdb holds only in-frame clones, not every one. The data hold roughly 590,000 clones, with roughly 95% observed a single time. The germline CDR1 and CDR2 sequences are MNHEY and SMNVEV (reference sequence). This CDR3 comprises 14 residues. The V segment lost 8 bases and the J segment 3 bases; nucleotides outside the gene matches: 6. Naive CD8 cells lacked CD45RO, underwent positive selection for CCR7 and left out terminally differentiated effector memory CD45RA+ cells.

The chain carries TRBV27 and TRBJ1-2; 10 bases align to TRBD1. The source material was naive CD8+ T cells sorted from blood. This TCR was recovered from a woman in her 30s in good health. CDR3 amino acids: CASGPGQGYYGYTF. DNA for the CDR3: TGTGCCAGCGGACCGGGACAGGGGTACTATGGCTACACCTTC.